This TCR beta chain was sequenced during a study of OX40 agonist ivuxolimab in advanced cancers. Sequencing was performed with immunoSEQ multiplex PCR; in TCRdb, only in-frame clones are kept and a portion is missing. Of under 100,000 clones in the sample, more than 80% are singletons; the top ten hold under 3%. Concerning this clone: Its antigen remains unidentified.

Peripheral blood came from all dose cohorts at three timepoints. Findings and limits, study-wide: It was not determined which antigens were specifically recognized by the peripheral T cells that had undergone clonal expansion. Patients with a partial response at 0.1-3.0 mg/kg had among the lowest clonal expansion.

This CDR3 contains 14 residues. Between the trimmed V and J ends, which lost 7 bases and 1 base, there was a span of 12 bases. The germline V gene encodes CDR1 SNHLY and CDR2 FYNNEI. This clonotype originated in an adult with an advanced solid tumor such as melanoma, head and neck, liver or kidney cancer. J is TRBJ2-3 and V is TRBV2; the D is unclear. Specimen: CD4+ or CD8+ T cells sorted from blood, collected in a trial of the OX40 agonist ivuxolimab. This CDR3 is CASKWTTGTDTQYF. The DNA of the CDR3 is TGTGCCAGCAAATGGACGACGGGCACAGATACGCAGTATTTT.